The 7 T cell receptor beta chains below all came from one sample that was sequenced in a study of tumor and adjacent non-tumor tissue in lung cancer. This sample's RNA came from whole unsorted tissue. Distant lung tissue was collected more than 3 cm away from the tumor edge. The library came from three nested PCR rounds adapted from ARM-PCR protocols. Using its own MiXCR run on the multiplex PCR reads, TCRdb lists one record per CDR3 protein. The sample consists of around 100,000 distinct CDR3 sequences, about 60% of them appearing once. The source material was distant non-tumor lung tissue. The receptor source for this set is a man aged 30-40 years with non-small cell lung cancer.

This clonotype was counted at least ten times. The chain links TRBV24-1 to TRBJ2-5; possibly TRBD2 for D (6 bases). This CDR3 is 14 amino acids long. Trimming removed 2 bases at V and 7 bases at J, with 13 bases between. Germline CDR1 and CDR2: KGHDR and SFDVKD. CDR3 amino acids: CATSDSSARGTQYF. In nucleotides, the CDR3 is TGTGCCACCAGTGATTCTAGCGCCCGGGGGACCCAGTACTTC.

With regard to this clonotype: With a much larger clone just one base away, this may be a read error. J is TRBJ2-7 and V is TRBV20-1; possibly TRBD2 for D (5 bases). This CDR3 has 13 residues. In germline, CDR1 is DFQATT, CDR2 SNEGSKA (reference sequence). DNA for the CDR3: TGCAGCCAACAGAGGGCGAAATCCTACGAGCAGTACTTC. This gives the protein CSQQRAKSYEQYF.

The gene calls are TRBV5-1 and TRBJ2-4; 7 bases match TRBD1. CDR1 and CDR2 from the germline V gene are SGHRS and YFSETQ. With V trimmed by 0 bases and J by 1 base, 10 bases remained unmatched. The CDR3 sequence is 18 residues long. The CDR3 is CASSLEGQRPLAKNIQYF. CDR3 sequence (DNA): TGCGCCAGCAGCTTGGAGGGACAGAGACCGCTGGCCAAAAACATTCAGTACTTC.

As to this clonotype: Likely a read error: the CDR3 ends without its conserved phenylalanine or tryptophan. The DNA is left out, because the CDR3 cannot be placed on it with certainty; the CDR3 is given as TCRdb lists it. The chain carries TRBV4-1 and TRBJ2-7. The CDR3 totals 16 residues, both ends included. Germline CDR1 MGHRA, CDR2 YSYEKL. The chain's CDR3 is CASSQDETEGTYEQYL.

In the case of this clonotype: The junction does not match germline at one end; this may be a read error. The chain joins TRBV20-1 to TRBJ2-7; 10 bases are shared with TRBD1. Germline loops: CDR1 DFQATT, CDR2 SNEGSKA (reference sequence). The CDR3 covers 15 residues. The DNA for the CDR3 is TGCAATGCTAGAGGATCCTCAAGGACAGGGGGAGAGCAGTACTTC. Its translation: CNARGSSRTGGEQYF.

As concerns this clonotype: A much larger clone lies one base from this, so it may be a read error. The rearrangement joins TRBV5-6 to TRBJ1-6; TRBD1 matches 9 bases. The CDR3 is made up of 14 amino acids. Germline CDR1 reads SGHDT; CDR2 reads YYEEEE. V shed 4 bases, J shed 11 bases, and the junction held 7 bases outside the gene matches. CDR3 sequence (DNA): TGTGCCAGCAGCAAACAGGGGGCTCTTCCACCCCTCCACTTT. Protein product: CASSKQGALPPLHF.

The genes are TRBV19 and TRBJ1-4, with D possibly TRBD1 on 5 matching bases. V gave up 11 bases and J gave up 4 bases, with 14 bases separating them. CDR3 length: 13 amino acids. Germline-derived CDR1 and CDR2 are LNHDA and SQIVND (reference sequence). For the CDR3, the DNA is TGTGCCTCGAAGGACATGAATAATGAAAAACTGTTTTTT. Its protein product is CASKDMNNEKLFF.